This entry is about one T cell receptor (beta chain). Its antigen is not known. The data derive from a study of shared clonotypes between healthy human individuals. Study as a whole: Per-donor plates numbered three CD4 naive, three CD4 memory, two CD8 naive and one CD8 memory. Study results and caveats: Among several donors, roughly 5% of naive CD4 clonotypes were found in common. Rarefaction showed that sequencing of sorted subsets was incomplete (despite large depth).

The CDR3 runs to 21 residues. Original handling: Junction-only sequences without quality scores came from ImmunoSEQ, so filtering differed. The table came from immunoSEQ multiplex PCR; TCRdb's copy has only in-frame clones and leaves some out. The D gene and trimming were derived from the DNA, and the V and J assignments and clone size from that table. Of about a million clones in the sample, approximately 70% were seen once. The clonotype comes from a young man in good health. The chain has TRBV21-1 and TRBJ2-3; the DNA was not compared with TRBD2, the D call given in the table. TRBV21-1 is a documented pseudogene. The sequenced material came from memory CD4+ T cells sorted from blood. Described subset: CD45RA-negative fraction. This chain's CDR3 is CASSPREDGAGWGLITDTQYF. CDR3 nucleotide sequence: TGTGCCAGCAGCCCAAGGGAGGACGGGGCCGGGTGGGGTTTAATTACAGATACGCAGTATTTT.